This T cell receptor beta chain was sequenced for a study of CD8 T cells in ankylosing spondylitis. Study results and limitations: Fewer than 10 highly homologous variants made up a TCR beta motif that seemed to typify ankylosing spondylitis blood. Reportedly, matched ankylosing spondylitis synovial fluid was significantly enriched for disease-linked clones. Relatively scarce in peripheral blood, disease-linked clones were CD8+. Some motif variants had been reported before (in reactive arthritis synovial fluid and blood).

The sample holds a few counts of this clonotype. Its cognate antigen is unknown. Preparation of TCR beta libraries was done by quantitative 5'-RACE with molecular barcodes. MiXCR, run by TCRdb on the 5' RACE reads, gives a single entry per CDR3 protein. The table includes about 440,000 distinct CDR3 sequences, about 15% detected once. The CDR3 has 16 residues. Germline V gene sequence: CDR1 ENHRY, CDR2 SYGVKD. V was pared by 1 base and J by 3 bases, with 16 bases between. The sequence came from a male donor with ankylosing spondylitis. The chain recombines TRBV10-3 with TRBJ2-7; possibly TRBD2 for D (5 bases). Input material: blood, either unsorted or a sorted T cell fraction (not recorded which). The CDR3 here is CAISEYSEAANYEQYF. For the CDR3, the DNA is TGTGCCATCAGTGAGTATAGCGAAGCCGCGAACTACGAGCAGTACTTC.